This section outlines one T cell receptor beta chain sequence together with its context. Its antigen has not been determined. No qualities accompany the bases; no much larger clone lies one base away. The data belong to a study of PD-L1 blockade in urothelial cancer listed by TCRdb under 2017. About the investigation overall: All patients started therapy in about 2014 and received atezolizumab 1,200 mg intravenously every 3 weeks. About 90% of the roughly 29 patients were males with bladder-origin urothelial cancer, and about 60% of the 29 reported a prior smoking history. Blood samples gave a median of about 130,000 T cells and some 83,000 unique TCRs, with a median clonality of around 0.08. An exploratory multi-omic analysis was conducted of the somatic, immune and clinical correlates of response to PD-L1 blockade with atezolizumab in urothelial cancer. An ECOG performance status of 0 or 1 was recorded for the patients, and 0 to 3 prior chemotherapy regimens had been received by the patients. Blood samples were analyzed at 3 weeks after treatment start (second dose) and at 6 weeks after treatment start. Some 29 patients had pretreatment blood TCR-seq, some 24 had at least one posttreatment blood collection, and some 24 had tumor TCR-seq. Durable clinical benefit meant progression-free survival longer than 6 months, and TCR features were also tested against progression-free and overall survival. In the same patients, pretreatment tumors underwent whole exome sequencing and RNA sequencing in addition to TCR sequencing. Pretreatment tumor samples, along with matched peripheral blood serially collected before and after atezolizumab treatment, were subjected to TCR sequencing. Eight or nine patients reached durable clinical benefit, while about 20 patients did not.

The time point label here, explained by the study, means: pretreatment peripheral blood. The cohort included 29 patients with locally advanced or metastatic urothelial carcinoma who were treated at Memorial Sloan Kettering on a trial protocol. Peripheral blood mononuclear cells were collected pretreatment and during treatment, with between 1 and 8 total time points per patient. The Qiagen DNeasy Blood extraction kit was used to purify genomic DNA from total PBMCs and from tumor samples. PBMCs were collected pretreatment and during treatment and were isolated and stored as previously described. The paper's findings and limits, for the study overall: Greater expansion of tumor-associated TCR clones in peripheral blood 3 weeks after the start of treatment was observed in patients with durable benefit (n ≈ 20, p = 0.022). Improved progression-free and overall survival was associated with having pretreatment peripheral blood TCR clonality below the median. Small sample size (n ≈ 30) and many exploratory analyses mean the results are intended to be hypothesis-generating.

Each PCR received spiked-in synthetic TCR analog templates so that absolute template abundance could be estimated from read counts. TCRbeta CDR3 regions were amplified from genomic DNA with bias-controlled V and J gene primers using the immunoSEQ assay. Sequencing of rearranged TCRbeta segments was performed at approximately 20X coverage. Per the authors' processing: Sequencing errors were corrected by clustering, and CDR3s were annotated against IMGT so that V, D and J genes could be assigned. Out-of-frame and stop-codon sequences were excluded, and only productive TCRbeta rearrangements were used in downstream analyses. To compute clonality, Shannon entropy was normalized by the log of the number of unique productive sequences and then subtracted from one. Fisher's exact test with Benjamini-Hochberg correction, at a threshold of adjusted p below 0.01, was used to find clones that differed between time points or between blood and tumor. TCRdb mirrors the immuneACCESS table, restricted to in-frame sequences. Some clones are absent from its copies; in checked studies, under half trace to an unresolved V gene, and the reason for the others is unknown. V, J and clone size are those of that table, while D and trimming were read from the DNA. This sample comprises around 71,000 clones, approximately 86% of them detected only once. The top ten clones comprise approximately 7.1% of the sample.

The specimen was PBMCs, collected around atezolizumab (anti-PD-L1) treatment. The receptor was derived from a man aged 40-49 years with urothelial cancer.

Read as DNA, the sequence is TGCGCCAGCAGCCAGACTAGCGGGAGTTCCTGGGAGACCCAGTACTTC. Translated, it gives CASSQTSGSSWETQYF. This receptor chain uses TRBV4-3 and TRBJ2-5; 12 central nucleotides agree with TRBD2. Germline trimming amounts to 3 bases on V and 5 bases on J, with 7 as the count of junction bases outside the gene matches. From the cysteine up to the phenylalanine, the CDR3 has a length of 16 residues. Only the CDR3 portion is preserved as DNA: 48 bases, with reading frame beginning at the first base. In the germline V gene, CDR1 corresponds to LGHNA and CDR2 to YSLEER.